This TCR beta chain was sequenced in a study of T cells in Graves' hyperthyroidism and ophthalmopathy. Findings and caveats of the study: Most clonotypes expanded in the thyroid (above 0.001) were also present in blood.

V was pared by 3 bases and J by 3 bases, with 12 bases between. The CDR3 is 13 residues long. CDR1 and CDR2 (germline): GTSNPN, SVGIG (reference sequence). Researchers amplified the TCR beta CDR3 regions from RNA transcripts. First-round RT-PCR of the TCR CDR3 relied on the HTBI primer set. TCRdb re-analysed the multiplex PCR reads in MiXCR, keeping a single row per CDR3 protein. The sample yields about 610,000 distinct CDR3 sequences, under 15% seen once. In the ophthalmopathy cohort, Clinical Activity Score was at least 3, NOSPECS grade at least 4, and duration under 3 months. Reasons for excluding patients were uncontrolled infection, other autoimmune disease, pregnancy or lactation. In the case of this clonotype: Its antigen is not known.

This clonotype originated in a middle-aged woman with Graves' ophthalmopathy. This chain joins TRBV30 and TRBJ2-7; no clear D gene. Sequences were obtained from blood. The CDR3 DNA reads as TGTGCCTGGAGAAAGGAACACTTCTACGAGCAGTACTTC. This gives the protein CAWRKEHFYEQYF.